This TCR beta chain was documented in a study of post-analysis software for immune sequencing data (dated by TCRdb to between 2014 and 2017). About the full investigation: Disease courses on record covered relapsing-remitting, secondary progressive and progressive-relapsing multiple sclerosis, though some patients had no subtype annotation. The multiple sclerosis patient repertoires were compared with 10 to 12 previously published healthy control repertoires from donors aged about 6 to 26 years. A subset of samples was prepared in parallel using single-end sample barcoding, then pooled and co-amplified after Illumina adapter ligation. The investigation overall reported the following: Patients showed significantly higher frequencies than controls for a handful of TRBV segments, among them TRBV5-6, TRBV5-1 and TRBV20-1. The multiple sclerosis patient group was slightly younger than the control group. Significantly lower normalized Chao1 diversity was found in multiple sclerosis patients than in controls, suggesting substantial peripheral T-cell clonal expansion. Direct clustering with F measure revealed strong co-clustering of samples prepared in the same batch, which led to a batch-effect correction.

Reading from cysteine to phenylalanine, the CDR3 counts 13 amino acids. Only the CDR3 DNA is retained, 39 bases long and in frame from the first base. V was cut back by 4 bases and J by 3 bases, leaving a gap of 12 bases between them. CDR1 and CDR2 are drawn from the germline V gene (reference sequence): DFQATT, SNEGSKA. The protocol used for the library was PCR. Sequencing relied on an Illumina HiSeq 2500. To reduce PCR and sequencing biases, unique molecular identifiers were built into the TCR beta cDNA libraries. Per 1 to 10 million input T cells, approximately 500,000 cDNA molecules were obtained, such that each molecule approximated one T cell. The patient libraries were prepared and sequenced with the same protocol used for the earlier healthy control dataset. Within a given batch, samples were prepared together, multiplexed and sequenced on the same HiSeq lane. The paper's processing steps were these. MIGEC handled the raw barcoded reads, throwing out single-read molecular identifier groups before consensus assembly and CDR3 extraction. Clonotype tables were post-analysed with VDJtools, and diversity was normalized by down-sampling all datasets to the smallest sample size. To correct batch-related cross-sample contamination, repertoire overlap clustering matched CDR3 amino acid sequences but not nucleotide sequences. TCRdb reworked the public reads: Q25 trimming with fastp, MiXCR clone assembly, productive beta chains retained. Each entry merges the rows of one CDR3 protein and shows their most common DNA and genes. TCRdb, rather than the study authors, made the V and J calls. The sample table shows some 890,000 distinct CDR3 sequences, and under 70% are seen once. The top ten clonotypes cover 4.6% of the sample.

About this clonotype: No cognate antigen has been identified for it. Base qualities are missing; no much larger clone stands one base away.

TCR beta repertoires were profiled from peripheral blood of about a dozen young patients with multiple sclerosis to demonstrate the VDJtools post-analysis software. The multiple sclerosis patients were children and adolescents between roughly 6 and 15 years of age. The sequence was collected from a girl between 10 and 17 years old with multiple sclerosis. What was sequenced was blood. This chain is built from TRBV20-1 and TRBJ1-1; TRBD1 could be the D gene, as 6 bases match. The CDR3 protein is CSAIRGADTEAFF. The DNA is as follows: TGCAGTGCTATCCGGGGGGCGGACACTGAAGCTTTCTTT.